This TCR beta chain was observed in a study of blood T cell repertoires in COVID-19. Whole-study context: COVID-19 samples collected from the United States, Italy and Spain covered acute and convalescent phases. Sources were T cells, B-cell-depleted T cells, or PBMCs; the material itself was cDNA or gDNA.

How the authors handled the data: Estimates of nucleated cell counts were drawn from the amplification of reference gene primers. Libraries were prepared by immunoSEQ multiplex PCR; TCRdb keeps only in-frame clonotypes and omits some of them. The DNA was the basis for D and trimming; V, J and clone size are from that table. The sample lists roughly 150,000 clones, 83% occurring once. The V gene's germline CDR1 is SGHTS and CDR2 YDEGEE. The CDR3 totals 17 residues. The V segment lost 4 bases and the J segment 0 bases; nucleotides outside the gene matches: 7. This TCR was sampled from a woman between 65 and 79 years old who had recovered from COVID-19. Sequencing used peripheral blood. The rearrangement links TRBV5-8 to TRBJ1-5; 10 bases are a match to TRBD1. The CDR3 sequence: CASSPGTGDHSNQPQHF. CDR3 nucleotides: TGTGCCAGCAGCCCCGGGACAGGGGACCATAGCAATCAGCCCCAGCATTTT.